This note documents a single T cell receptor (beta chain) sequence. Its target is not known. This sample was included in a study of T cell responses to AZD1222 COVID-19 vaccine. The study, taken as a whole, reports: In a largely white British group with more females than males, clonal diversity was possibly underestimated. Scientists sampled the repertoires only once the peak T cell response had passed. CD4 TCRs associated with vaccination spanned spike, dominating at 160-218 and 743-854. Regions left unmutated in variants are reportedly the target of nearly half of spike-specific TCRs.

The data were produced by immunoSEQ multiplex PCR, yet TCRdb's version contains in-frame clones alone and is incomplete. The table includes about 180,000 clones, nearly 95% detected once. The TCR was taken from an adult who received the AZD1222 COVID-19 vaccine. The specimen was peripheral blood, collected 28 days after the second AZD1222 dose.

CDR3 bases: TGTGCCAGCAAGAAAGGGGGCACCGGGGCCAACGTCCTGACTTTC. Translated: CASKKGGTGANVLTF. This chain uses TRBV7-3 with TRBJ2-6, with TRBD1 identical over 7 bases. Germline V gives CDR1 SGHTA, CDR2 FQGTGA. The V segment lost 7 bases and the J segment 4 bases; nucleotides outside the gene matches: 7. There are 15 residues in the CDR3. Full variable domain (missing parts from reference TRBV7-3 and TRBJ2-6): GAGVSQTPSNKVTEKGKYVELRCDPISGHTALYWYRQSLGQGPEFLIYFQGTGAADDSGLPNDRFFAVRPEGSVSTLKIQRTERGDSAVYLCASKKGGTGANVLTFGAGSRLTVL.